One sample yielded the 17 T cell receptor beta chains listed below, sequenced in a study of T-cell reconstitution after alpha-beta-depleted transplantation in children. Library preparation (for TCRbeta) was performed with unique molecular identifiers. TCRdb passed the PCR reads through MiXCR, listing each CDR3 protein once. In the table there are almost 250,000 distinct CDR3 sequences, roughly a quarter of which are singletons. The sequencing used PBMCs, collected before TCRalphabeta/CD19-depleted stem cell transplant. These receptors were collected from a girl aged 2 to 10 with Fanconi anemia, due to receive a stem cell transplant.

At least ten counts were recorded for this clonotype. This chain links TRBV7-6 with TRBJ2-3, with D uncertain. CDR1 is SGHVS, CDR2 FNYEAQ, per germline. The V end lost 3 bases, the J end lost 2 bases, and 3 bases lay between the germline ends. The CDR3 length is 12 residues. In nucleotides, the CDR3 is TGTGCCAGCAGCTTTTTCACAGATACGCAGTATTTT. As protein: CASSFFTDTQYF.

This chain connects TRBV29-1 to TRBJ2-2; TRBD1 might be the D (5 bases). This CDR3 is built from 16 residues. CDR1 is SQVTM, CDR2 ANQGSEA, per germline. The V and J ends lost 5 bases and 1 base respectively, with 17 bases between them. The CDR3 is CSVLMVGHQNTGELFF. Here the CDR3 DNA reads TGCAGCGTTCTCATGGTGGGGCACCAGAACACCGGGGAGCTGTTTTTT.

The chain recombines TRBV7-2 with TRBJ2-5; 12 bases map to TRBD2. This CDR3 is built from 15 residues. Germline assignment: CDR1 SGHTA and CDR2 FQGNSA. Trimming cost V 1 base and J 3 bases; bases outside gene matches: 0. The CDR3: CASSLGTSGKETQYF. The DNA of the CDR3 is TGTGCCAGCAGCTTAGGGACTAGCGGGAAAGAGACCCAGTACTTC.

At least ten counts were recorded for this clonotype. The chain combines TRBV29-1 with TRBJ2-1, with D tentatively TRBD1 (5 bases). Germline V gene data show CDR1 as SQVTM and CDR2 as ANQGSEA. V lost 0 bases and J 12 bases, leaving 15 bases between the germline ends. This CDR3 region has 13 residues. For the CDR3, the DNA is TGCAGCGTTGAAGATCGGCTACGGACATGGCAGTTCTTC. Amino acids: CSVEDRLRTWQFF.

There are many counts of this clonotype. V usage is TRBV29-1 and J usage is TRBJ2-5, with 7 positions matching TRBD1. Germline lookup yields CDR1 SQVTM and CDR2 ANQGSEA. V lost 5 bases to trimming and J lost 2 bases; unmatched junction nucleotides: 5. The CDR3 totals 13 residues. The CDR3 DNA sequence: TGCAGCGTTACACGGGGACAGCAAGAGACCCAGTACTTC. Amino acid sequence: CSVTRGQQETQYF.

The chain joins TRBV30 to TRBJ2-7; tentatively, D is TRBD1 (5 bases). Looked up from germline, CDR1 is GTSNPN and CDR2 is SVGIG (reference sequence). Trimming pared 3 bases from V and 2 bases from J, leaving 8 bases between. This CDR3 is built from 12 residues. The CDR3 sequence: CAWRSDTYEQYF. In DNA form, the CDR3 reads TGTGCCTGGAGGTCGGACACCTACGAGCAGTACTTC. The variable domain in full, completed from reference TRBV30 and TRBJ2-7, reads SQTIHQWPATLVQPVGSPLSLECTVEGTSNPNLYWYRQAAGRGLQLLFYSVGIGQISSEVPQNLSASRPQDRQFILSSKKLLLSDSGFYLCAWRSDTYEQYFGPGTRLTVT.

The table lists this clonotype with many counts. Here the CDR3 DNA reads TGCAGTGCTAGACCCCCGGGACTACCTATCACAGATACGCAGTATTTT. It codes for CSARPPGLPITDTQYF. The rearrangement joins TRBV20-1 to TRBJ2-3; TRBD2 matches at 7 bases. CDR3 length: 16 amino acids. The trim removed 2 bases at V and 2 bases at J, leaving 10 bases unmatched. Per the germline V gene, CDR1 is DFQATT and CDR2 is SNEGSKA (reference sequence).

The V call is TRBV7-2, the J call TRBJ1-5; D ambiguous. Trimming removed 3 bases from V and 2 bases from J, with 8 bases in between. The V gene's germline CDR1 is SGHTA and CDR2 FQGNSA. The CDR3 is made up of 14 amino acids. CDR3: CASSFSSRNQPQHF. In nucleotides, the CDR3 is TGTGCCAGCAGCTTTAGCTCTCGCAATCAGCCCCAGCATTTT.

This clonotype was counted at least ten times. This sequence joins TRBV5-1 and TRBJ2-7, with TRBD1 matching 8 bases. Trimming cost V 0 bases and J 5 bases; bases outside gene matches: 10. Germline V gives CDR1 SGHRS, CDR2 YFSETQ. The CDR3 runs 16 residues. CDR3 in amino acids: CASSLDQGALGDEQYF. The CDR3 DNA is TGCGCCAGCAGCTTGGACCAGGGGGCTTTAGGAGACGAGCAGTACTTC.

The CDR3 region is CASSLGATGELFF. CDR3 bases: TGCGCCAGCAGCTTGGGCGCCACCGGGGAGCTGTTTTTT. The chain recombines TRBV5-1 with TRBJ2-2; D not resolved. Between the trimmed V and J ends, which lost 0 bases and 4 bases, there was a span of 4 bases. The CDR3 totals 13 residues. Germline V gene lookup returns CDR1 SGHRS and CDR2 YFSETQ. The entire variable domain, with the rest obtained from reference TRBV5-1 and TRBJ2-2, is as follows: KAGVTQTPRYLIKTRGQQVTLSCSPISGHRSVSWYQQTPGQGLQFLFEYFSETQRNKGNFPGRFSGRQFSNSRSEMNVSTLELGDSALYLCASSLGATGELFFGEGSRLTVL.

V is TRBV6-2 or TRBV6-3 and J is TRBJ1-1; D ambiguous. CDR3 length: 12 residues. V lost 6 bases, J lost 4 bases, and 9 bases lay in between. In germline, CDR1 is MNHEY, CDR2 SVGEGT. The chain's CDR3 is CASSQTVTEAFF. CDR3 nucleotides: TGTGCCAGCAGCCAAACCGTCACTGAAGCTTTCTTT.

The chain combines TRBV20-1 with TRBJ1-5; 11 bases agree with TRBD1. This CDR3 contains 14 residues. The trim removed 4 bases at V and 10 bases at J, leaving 9 bases unmatched. Germline lookup yields CDR1 DFQATT and CDR2 SNEGSKA (reference sequence). CDR3 DNA: TGCAGTGCTATTAGGGACAGGGGGGGTGAACCCCAGCATTTT. It is translated as CSAIRDRGGEPQHF.

The sample holds many counts of this clonotype. The chain combines TRBV7-3 with TRBJ2-3; D is unclear. V lost 5 bases and J 6 bases, leaving 12 bases between the germline ends. The CDR3 is 13 residues long. CDR1 and CDR2 (germline): SGHTA, FQGTGA. CDR3 sequence reads: CASSPGVVDTQYF. The DNA of the CDR3 is TGTGCCAGCAGCCCCGGAGTGGTTGATACGCAGTATTTT.

V usage is TRBV28 and J usage is TRBJ2-2; no firm D call. The V end lost 5 bases, the J end lost 3 bases, and 7 bases lay between the germline ends. CDR1 and CDR2 (germline): MDHEN, SYDVKM. The CDR3 is 13 residues long. CDR3 sequence (DNA): TGTGCCAGCAGTCTAGAGTACACCGGGGAGCTGTTTTTT. This gives the protein CASSLEYTGELFF.

This clonotype has at least ten counts. V and J are TRBV29-1 and TRBJ2-4; possible D gene TRBD1, 6 bases. This CDR3 spans 13 amino acids. Germline V gives CDR1 SQVTM, CDR2 ANQGSEA. V was pared by 5 bases and J by 5 bases, with 13 bases between. The CDR3 region is CSVHGQNQNIQYF. CDR3 nucleotides: TGCAGCGTTCATGGACAGAACCAAAACATTCAGTACTTC.

The sample holds many counts of this clonotype. The chain recombines TRBV29-1 with TRBJ2-5; 13 nucleotides align to TRBD2. Germline CDR1 SQVTM, CDR2 ANQGSEA. This CDR3 region has 13 residues. Trimming cost V 4 bases and J 5 bases; bases outside gene matches: 1. The CDR3 sequence: CSVGTSGSETQYF. CDR3 DNA sequence: TGCAGCGTTGGGACTAGCGGGAGTGAGACCCAGTACTTC.

This clonotype was picked up many times. This chain links TRBV12-3 or TRBV12-4 with TRBJ1-5; 10 bases align to TRBD1. V lost 7 bases and J lost 3; bases outside the gene matches: 6. The CDR3 loop spans 15 amino acids. Here the CDR3 DNA reads TGTGCCAGCAATCAGGGACAGGGGTTCAATCAGCCCCAGCATTTT. Protein: CASNQGQGFNQPQHF.